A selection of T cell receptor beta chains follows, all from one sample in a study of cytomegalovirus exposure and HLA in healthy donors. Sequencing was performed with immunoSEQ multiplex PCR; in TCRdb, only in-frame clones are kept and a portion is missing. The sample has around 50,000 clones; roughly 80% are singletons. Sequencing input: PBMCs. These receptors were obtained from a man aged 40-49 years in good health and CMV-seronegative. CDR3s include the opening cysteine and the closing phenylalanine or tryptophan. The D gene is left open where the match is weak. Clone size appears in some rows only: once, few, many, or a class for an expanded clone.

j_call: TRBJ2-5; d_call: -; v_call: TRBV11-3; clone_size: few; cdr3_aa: CASTQGPQETQYF; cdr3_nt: TGTGCCAGCACACAGGGCCCCCAAGAGACCCAGTACTTC
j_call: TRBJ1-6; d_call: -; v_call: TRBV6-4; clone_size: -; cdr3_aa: CASSASPGDSPLHF; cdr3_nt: TGTGCCAGCAGTGCATCACCAGGGGATTCACCCCTCCACTTT
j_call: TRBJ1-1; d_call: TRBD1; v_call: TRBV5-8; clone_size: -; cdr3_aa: CASSWSTFGQGAFF; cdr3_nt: TGTGCCAGCAGCTGGTCGACTTTCGGACAGGGGGCTTTCTTT
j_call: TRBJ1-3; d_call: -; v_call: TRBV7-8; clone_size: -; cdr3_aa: CASSPAWGGSSGNTIYF; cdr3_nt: TGTGCCAGCAGCCCCGCTTGGGGCGGGAGCTCTGGAAACACCATATATTTT
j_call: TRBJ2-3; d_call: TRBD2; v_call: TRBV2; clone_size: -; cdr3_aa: CASHRYSGGATDTQYF; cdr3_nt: TGTGCCAGTCACCGATATAGCGGGGGGGCAACCGATACGCAGTATTTT
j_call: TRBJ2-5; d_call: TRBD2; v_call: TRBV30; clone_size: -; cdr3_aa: CAWRLVAGRTQYF; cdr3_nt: TGTGCCTGGAGGTTGGTAGCGGGGAGGACCCAGTACTTC
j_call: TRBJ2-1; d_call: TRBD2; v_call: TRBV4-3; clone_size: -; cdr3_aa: CASSQILAGGRDEQFF; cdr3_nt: TGCGCCAGCAGCCAGATACTAGCGGGGGGCCGGGATGAGCAGTTCTTC
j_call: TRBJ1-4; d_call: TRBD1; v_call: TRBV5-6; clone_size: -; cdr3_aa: CASSLAGQGGEKLFF; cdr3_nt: TGTGCCAGCAGCTTGGCGGGACAGGGAGGTGAAAAACTGTTTTTT
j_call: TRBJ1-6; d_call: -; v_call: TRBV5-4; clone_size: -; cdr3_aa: CASSLVTGSSSPLHF; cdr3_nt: TGTGCCAGCAGCTTGGTTACGGGATCCAGTTCACCCCTCCACTTT
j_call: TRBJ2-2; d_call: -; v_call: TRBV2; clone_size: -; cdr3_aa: CASRGALGTGELFF; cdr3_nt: TGTGCCAGCAGGGGGGCCCTAGGCACCGGGGAGCTGTTTTTT
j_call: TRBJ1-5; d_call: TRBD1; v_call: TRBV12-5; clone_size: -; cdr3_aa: CARGQGAVQPQHF; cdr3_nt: TGTGCTAGGGGACAGGGGGCGGTTCAGCCCCAGCATTTT
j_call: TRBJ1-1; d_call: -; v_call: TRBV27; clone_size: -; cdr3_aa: CASSLAGAHGLTEAFF; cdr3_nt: TGTGCCAGCAGTTTGGCGGGGGCGCACGGTCTCACTGAAGCTTTCTTT
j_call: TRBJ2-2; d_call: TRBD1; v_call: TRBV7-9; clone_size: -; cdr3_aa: CASSVQGFTGELFF; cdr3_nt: TGTGCCAGCAGCGTACAGGGGTTCACCGGGGAGCTGTTTTTT
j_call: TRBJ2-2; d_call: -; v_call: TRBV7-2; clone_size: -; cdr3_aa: CASSLQRSTGELFF; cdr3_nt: TGTGCCAGCAGCTTACAAAGGAGCACCGGGGAGCTGTTTTTT
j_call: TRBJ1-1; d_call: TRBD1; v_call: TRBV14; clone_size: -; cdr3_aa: CASSQHRGGTEAFF; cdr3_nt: TGTGCCAGCAGCCAGCACAGGGGAGGCACTGAAGCTTTCTTT
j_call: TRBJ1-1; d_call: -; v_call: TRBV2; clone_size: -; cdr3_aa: CASRQGSNTEAFF; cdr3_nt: TGTGCCAGCAGACAAGGGAGTAACACTGAAGCTTTCTTT
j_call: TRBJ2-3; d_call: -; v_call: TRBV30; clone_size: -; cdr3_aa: CAWNPSGRGNTDTQYF; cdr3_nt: TGTGCCTGGAATCCTTCGGGCAGGGGTAACACAGATACGCAGTATTTT
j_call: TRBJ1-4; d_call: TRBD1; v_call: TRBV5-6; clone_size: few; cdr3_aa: CASSSGTGWEKLFF; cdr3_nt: TGTGCCAGCAGCTCCGGGACAGGGTGGGAAAAACTGTTTTTT
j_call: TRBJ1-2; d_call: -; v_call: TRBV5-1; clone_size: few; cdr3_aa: CASSLWGGAGTQIVDYGYTF; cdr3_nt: TGCGCCAGCAGCTTGTGGGGAGGGGCTGGGACGCAGATAGTCGACTATGGCTACACCTTC
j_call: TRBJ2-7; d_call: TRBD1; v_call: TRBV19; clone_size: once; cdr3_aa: CASSITGAVGSYEQYF; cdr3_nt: TGTGCCAGTAGTATAACAGGGGCTGTCGGGTCATACGAGCAGTACTTC
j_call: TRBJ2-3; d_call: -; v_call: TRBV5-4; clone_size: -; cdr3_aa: CASSLETAFTDTQYF; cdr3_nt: TGTGCCAGCAGCTTGGAGACAGCCTTCACAGATACGCAGTATTTT
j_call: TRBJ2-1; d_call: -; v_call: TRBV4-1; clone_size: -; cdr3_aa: CASSQVRGRTSYNEQFF; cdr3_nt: TGCGCCAGCAGCCAAGTTCGAGGGCGGACCTCCTACAATGAGCAGTTCTTC
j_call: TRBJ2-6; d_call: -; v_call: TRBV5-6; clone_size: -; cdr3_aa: CASSFISAGGANVLTF; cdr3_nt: TGTGCCAGCAGCTTCATCTCCGCGGGTGGGGCCAACGTCCTGACTTTC
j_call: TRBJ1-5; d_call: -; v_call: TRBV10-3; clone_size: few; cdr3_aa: CAISDETSYQPQHF; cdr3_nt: TGTGCCATCAGTGACGAGACATCTTATCAGCCCCAGCATTTT
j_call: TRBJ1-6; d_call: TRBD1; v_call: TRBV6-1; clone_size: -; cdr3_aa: CASRQGQGNSPLHF; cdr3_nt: TGTGCCAGCAGGCAGGGACAGGGAAATTCACCCCTCCACTTT
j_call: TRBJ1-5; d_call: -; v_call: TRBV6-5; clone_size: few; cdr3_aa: CASGRDDQPQHF; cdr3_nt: TGTGCCAGCGGGAGGGACGATCAGCCCCAGCATTTT
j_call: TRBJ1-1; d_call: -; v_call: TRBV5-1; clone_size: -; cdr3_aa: CASSFGQLNTEAFF; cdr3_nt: TGCGCCAGCAGCTTCGGACAGCTGAACACTGAAGCTTTCTTT
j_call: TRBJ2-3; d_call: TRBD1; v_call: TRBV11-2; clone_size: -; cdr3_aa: CASSLGQGVIGTDTQYF; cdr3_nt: TGTGCCAGCAGCCTAGGACAGGGGGTGATCGGCACAGATACGCAGTATTTT
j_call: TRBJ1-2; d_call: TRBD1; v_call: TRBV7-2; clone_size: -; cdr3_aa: CASSRTGLNYGYTF; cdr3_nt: TGTGCCAGCAGCCGGACAGGGCTTAACTATGGCTACACCTTC
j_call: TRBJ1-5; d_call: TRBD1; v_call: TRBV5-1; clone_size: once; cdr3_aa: CASSLEGANQPQHF; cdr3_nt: TGCGCCAGCAGCTTGGAGGGGGCGAATCAGCCCCAGCATTTT